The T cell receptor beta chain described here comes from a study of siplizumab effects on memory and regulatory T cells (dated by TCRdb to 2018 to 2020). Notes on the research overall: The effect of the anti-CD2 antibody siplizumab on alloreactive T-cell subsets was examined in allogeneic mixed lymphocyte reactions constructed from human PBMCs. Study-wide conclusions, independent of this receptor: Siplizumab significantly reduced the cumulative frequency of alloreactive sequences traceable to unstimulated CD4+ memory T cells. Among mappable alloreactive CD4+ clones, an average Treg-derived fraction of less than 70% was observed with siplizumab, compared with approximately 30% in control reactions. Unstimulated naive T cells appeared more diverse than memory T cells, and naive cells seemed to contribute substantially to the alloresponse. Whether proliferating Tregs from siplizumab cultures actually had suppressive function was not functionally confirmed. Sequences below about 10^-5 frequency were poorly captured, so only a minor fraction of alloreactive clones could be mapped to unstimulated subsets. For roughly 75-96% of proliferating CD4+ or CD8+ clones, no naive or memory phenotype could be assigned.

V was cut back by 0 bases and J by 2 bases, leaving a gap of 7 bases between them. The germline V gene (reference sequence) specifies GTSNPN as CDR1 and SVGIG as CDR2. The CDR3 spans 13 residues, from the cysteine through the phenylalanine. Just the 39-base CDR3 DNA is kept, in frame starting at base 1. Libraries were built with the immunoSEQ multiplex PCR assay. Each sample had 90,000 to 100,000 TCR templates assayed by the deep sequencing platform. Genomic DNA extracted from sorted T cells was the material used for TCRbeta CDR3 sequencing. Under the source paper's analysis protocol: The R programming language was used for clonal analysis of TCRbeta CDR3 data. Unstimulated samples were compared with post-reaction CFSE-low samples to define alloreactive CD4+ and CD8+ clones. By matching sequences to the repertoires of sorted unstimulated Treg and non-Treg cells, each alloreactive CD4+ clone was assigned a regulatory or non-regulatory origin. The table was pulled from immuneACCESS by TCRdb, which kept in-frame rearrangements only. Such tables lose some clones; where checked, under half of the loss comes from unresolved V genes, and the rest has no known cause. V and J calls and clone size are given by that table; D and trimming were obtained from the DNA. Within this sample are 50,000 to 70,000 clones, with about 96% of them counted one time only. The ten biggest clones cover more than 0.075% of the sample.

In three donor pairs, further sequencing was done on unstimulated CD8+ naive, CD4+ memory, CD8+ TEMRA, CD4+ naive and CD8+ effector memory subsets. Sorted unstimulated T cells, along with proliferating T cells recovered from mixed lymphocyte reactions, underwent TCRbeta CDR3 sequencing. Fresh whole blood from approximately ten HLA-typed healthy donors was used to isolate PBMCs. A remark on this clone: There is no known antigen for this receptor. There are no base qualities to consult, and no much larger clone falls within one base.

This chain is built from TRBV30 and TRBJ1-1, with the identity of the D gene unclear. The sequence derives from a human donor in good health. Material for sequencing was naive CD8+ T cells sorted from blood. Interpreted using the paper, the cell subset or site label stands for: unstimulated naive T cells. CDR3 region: CAWSVQVNTEAFF. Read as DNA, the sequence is TGTGCCTGGAGTGTGCAGGTCAACACTGAAGCTTTCTTT.